These 32 T cell receptor beta chains came from one sample sequenced in a study of beta chain features in type 1 diabetes. Expressed TCRB transcripts were sequenced, since all the RNA that had been isolated was reverse transcribed. This table comes from immunoSEQ multiplex PCR, and its TCRdb copy is limited to in-frame clones, with some not included. The sample contains approximately 150,000 clones, over 8% of which appear only once. Material: central memory CD4+ T cells from blood. All receptors derive from a woman in her thirties or forties in good health.

This clone appeared many times. This chain joins TRBV2 and TRBJ2-5, with D tentatively TRBD2 (6 bases). CDR1 and CDR2 (germline): SNHLY, FYNNEI. This CDR3 region has 12 residues. V was trimmed by 5 bases and J by 3 bases, leaving 7 bases between them. CDR3 residues: CASSTGEETQYF. CDR3 DNA sequence: TGTGCCAGCAGTACGGGGGAAGAGACCCAGTACTTC.

As to this clone: At one of its ends the junction is not consistent with the germline gene, which may arise from a read error. The gene calls are TRBV5-1 and TRBJ2-1, with 7 bases fitting TRBD1. This CDR3 is built from 15 residues. Germline CDR1 reads SGHRS; CDR2 reads YFSETQ. The CDR3 nucleotides read TGCGCCAGCAGCTCCCGGGACAGCAACTACGATGAGCAGTTCTTC. As protein: CASSSRDSNYDEQFF.

This clone was counted only a few times. V usage is TRBV7-2 and J usage is TRBJ2-1; 8 bases are a match to TRBD1. The CDR3 consists of 16 residues. The ends lost 5 bases at V and 2 bases at J; junction bases unmatched: 8. CDR1 SGHTA and CDR2 FQGNSA come from the germline V gene. The DNA for the CDR3 is TGTGCCAGCAGCCTCCAAGGGACAGGAGCCTACAATGAGCAGTTCTTC. Translated: CASSLQGTGAYNEQFF.

This clone has just a few counts. This chain joins TRBV6-6 and TRBJ1-2, with D unresolved. Germline CDR1 MNHNY, CDR2 SVGAGI (reference sequence). V lost 6 bases to trimming and J lost 5 bases, with 16 bases between them. There are 14 residues in the CDR3. The CDR3 reads CASREEGLRYGYTF. CDR3 nucleotide sequence: TGTGCCAGCAGGGAGGAAGGCCTGAGGTATGGCTACACCTTC.

This clone has more than one count but fewer than ten. The chain joins TRBV7-8 to TRBJ1-3, with 11 nucleotides matching TRBD1. There are 19 residues in the CDR3. Unmatched junction bases numbered 13, after V lost 5 bases and J lost 1 base. CDR1 and CDR2 (germline): SGHVS, FQNEAQ. In nucleotides, the CDR3 is TGTGCCAGCAGCCCCCTTGTAGGACAGGGGGCACGGTCTGGAAACACCATATATTTT. It yields the protein CASSPLVGQGARSGNTIYF. The full variable domain, in which reference TRBV7-8 and TRBJ1-3 provide the parts outside the CDR3, is GAGVSQSPRYKVAKRGQDVALRCDPISGHVSLFWYQQALGQGPEFLTYFQNEAQLDKSGLPSDRFFAERPEGSVSTLKIQRTQQEDSAVYLCASSPLVGQGARSGNTIYFGEGSWLTVV.

In this sample, this clone turned up a few times. V and J are TRBV7-2 and TRBJ2-5, with D perhaps matching TRBD2 (6 bases). This CDR3 has 12 amino acids. CDR1 is SGHTA, CDR2 FQGNSA, per germline. Trimming pared 6 bases from V and 7 bases from J, leaving 12 bases between. CDR3 bases: TGTGCCAGCAGAAACCCCGGGGGGACCCAGTACTTC. Translated: CASRNPGGTQYF.

In its sample, this clone was seen a few times. The chain couples TRBV15 to TRBJ2-5, with D maybe TRBD1 (7 bases). The CDR3 runs 15 residues. The V gene's germline CDR1 is LNHNV and CDR2 YYDKDF (reference sequence). V lost 0 bases to trimming and J lost 4 bases, with 12 bases between them. CDR3 nucleotides: TGTGCCACCAGCAGAGACAGGGGGGTCGGAGAGACCCAGTACTTC. The encoded protein is CATSRDRGVGETQYF. Using reference TRBV15 and TRBJ2-5 for the parts outside the CDR3, the full variable domain is DAMVIQNPRYQVTQFGKPVTLSCSQTLNHNVMYWYQQKSSQAPKLLFHYYDKDFNNEADTPDNFQSRRPNTSFCFLDIRSPGLGDTAMYLCATSRDRGVGETQYFGPGTRLLVL.

V is TRBV6-5 and J is TRBJ2-7, with a tentative D call TRBD2 (6 bases). Germline CDR1 reads MNHEY; CDR2 reads SVGAGI. V lost 3 bases to trimming and J lost 0 bases, with 15 bases between them. This CDR3 spans 16 amino acids. CDR3 coding DNA: TGTGCCAGCAGTTATCGGTGGGGGGTTACCTCCTACGAGCAGTACTTC. Amino acid sequence: CASSYRWGVTSYEQYF.

This clone turned up a few times. The chain employs TRBV9 and TRBJ2-2; TRBD1 is a possible D gene (6 bases). Looked up from germline, CDR1 is SGDLS and CDR2 is YYNGEE. Between the trimmed V and J ends, which lost 3 bases and 6 bases, there was a span of 12 bases. CDR3 length: 14 amino acids. The CDR3 reads CASSGVQGPGELFF. DNA for the CDR3: TGTGCCAGCAGCGGCGTACAGGGCCCCGGGGAGCTGTTTTTT. Using reference TRBV9 and TRBJ2-2 for the parts outside the CDR3, the full variable domain is DSGVTQTPKHLITATGQRVTLRCSPRSGDLSVYWYQQSLDQGLQFLIQYYNGEERAKGNILERFSAQQFPDLHSELNLSSLELGDSALYFCASSGVQGPGELFFGEGSRLTVL.

This clone showed up just a few times. The chain uses TRBV2 and TRBJ2-5; D gene uncertain. The CDR3 length is 14 residues. Looked up from germline, CDR1 is SNHLY and CDR2 is FYNNEI. Between the trimmed V and J ends, which lost 7 bases and 2 bases, there was a span of 14 bases. CDR3 sequence (DNA): TGTGCCAGCACCAGAATGACTGTGCAAGAGACCCAGTACTTC. Residues: CASTRMTVQETQYF.

The chain has TRBV30 and TRBJ1-5; 9 nucleotides line up with TRBD1. Germline CDR1 is GTSNPN and CDR2 is SVGIG (reference sequence). V trimming: 5 bases; J trimming: 3 bases; junction bases outside the gene matches: 5. The CDR3 loop spans 14 amino acids. The CDR3: CAWERTGANQPQHF. In nucleotides, the CDR3 is TGTGCCTGGGAGAGGACAGGGGCCAATCAGCCCCAGCATTTT.

This clone appeared a few times. V gene TRBV19 combines with J gene TRBJ2-2, with 14 bases matching TRBD2. This CDR3 spans 19 amino acids. With V trimmed by 7 bases and J by 0 bases, 10 bases remained unmatched. The V gene's germline CDR1 is LNHDA and CDR2 SQIVND (reference sequence). CDR3 sequence: CASTLGPTSGGANTGELFF. The CDR3 region has the DNA TGTGCCAGTACCCTAGGGCCGACTAGCGGGGGGGCGAACACCGGGGAGCTGTTTTTT. The full variable domain, its missing parts supplied by reference TRBV19 and TRBJ2-2, is DGGITQSPKYLFRKEGQNVTLSCEQNLNHDAMYWYRQDPGQGLRLIYYSQIVNDFQKGDIAEGYSVSREKKESFPLTVTSAQKNPTAFYLCASTLGPTSGGANTGELFFGEGSRLTVL.

In its sample, this clone was seen a few times. This sample also contains other DNA sequences that code for the same CDR3. V usage is TRBV10-3 and J usage is TRBJ1-1, with 10 bases matching TRBD1. CDR3 length equals 14 residues. Per germline, CDR1 ENHRY and CDR2 SYGVKD. V lost 3 bases, J lost 5 bases, and 3 bases stayed unmatched. The CDR3 DNA follows: TGTGCCATCAGTGATAGGACAGGGGGGACTGAAGCTTTCTTT. It specifies CAISDRTGGTEAFF.

The chain combines TRBV7-8 with TRBJ2-7; D remains unclear. The CDR3 sequence is 12 residues long. V was trimmed by 5 bases and J by 4 bases, leaving 9 bases between them. In germline, CDR1 is SGHVS, CDR2 FQNEAQ. The CDR3: CASSTQSYEQYF. In DNA form, the CDR3 reads TGTGCCAGCAGCACACAGAGTTACGAGCAGTACTTC.

This clone was observed a handful of times. V usage is TRBV7-6 and J usage is TRBJ2-3; possibly TRBD1 for D (5 bases). The CDR3 contains 16 residues. Germline V lookup: CDR1 SGHVS, CDR2 FNYEAQ. Trimming removed 1 base from V and 5 bases from J, with 16 bases in between. This CDR3 is CASSLEAEGAGDTQYF. The CDR3 DNA reads as TGTGCCAGCAGCTTAGAGGCCGAAGGGGCAGGAGATACGCAGTATTTT.

V gene TRBV5-8 combines with J gene TRBJ2-5; TRBD2 agrees at 9 bases. Trimming cost V 4 bases and J 2 bases; bases outside gene matches: 3. The CDR3 contains 14 residues. The V gene's germline CDR1 is SGHTS and CDR2 YDEGEE. DNA for the CDR3: TGTGCCAGCAGCCCCGCGGGGGGGCAAGAGACCCAGTACTTC. This sequence encodes CASSPAGGQETQYF.

The table lists this clone with a few counts. The CDR3 bases are TGCGCCAGCAGCCCCCAACTAGCGGGGACCTACGAGCAGTACTTC. It encodes CASSPQLAGTYEQYF. The chain has TRBV5-1 and TRBJ2-7; 10 bases line up with TRBD2. There are 15 residues in the CDR3. Trimming removed 4 bases from V and 2 bases from J; junction bases left unmatched: 6. Germline CDR1 and CDR2: SGHRS and YFSETQ.

This clone was found a few times. The chain is built from TRBV2 and TRBJ2-3; D is undetermined. This CDR3 has 13 amino acids. V lost 6 bases and J 4 bases, leaving 11 bases between the germline ends. Per the germline V gene, CDR1 is SNHLY and CDR2 is FYNNEI. CDR3 in DNA: TGTGCCAGCAGCCCCCTTAGCCCAGATACGCAGTATTTT. It is translated as CASSPLSPDTQYF.

This clone was seen a few times. The chain has TRBV7-2 and TRBJ2-5; D unresolved. The CDR3 extends over 13 amino acids. The germline gives CDR1 SGHTA, CDR2 FQGNSA. The germline V and J ends were trimmed by 1 base and 9 bases, with 12 bases remaining between them. Written as DNA, the CDR3 is TGTGCCAGCAGCTTAGTTATGGCAGATCCCCAGTACTTC. Translation gives CASSLVMADPQYF.

V gene TRBV5-4 combines with J gene TRBJ2-3; D unclear. Germline CDR1 reads SGHNT; CDR2 reads YYREEE (reference sequence). V shed 1 base and J shed 0 bases, with 9 bases lying between them. The CDR3 loop spans 15 amino acids. CDR3 region: CASSLSHLSTDTQYF. CDR3 DNA sequence: TGTGCCAGCAGCTTGAGCCATCTTAGCACAGATACGCAGTATTTT.

This clone was found a few times. The chain links TRBV5-1 to TRBJ2-3, with 7 nucleotides matching TRBD2. This CDR3 has 15 residues. V lost 0 bases and J lost 3; bases outside the gene matches: 4. In germline, CDR1 is SGHRS, CDR2 YFSETQ. The CDR3 region has the DNA TGCGCCAGCAGCTTGGCATTTAGCGGGACAGATACGCAGTATTTT. It translates to CASSLAFSGTDTQYF.

This clone was seen only a few times. V is TRBV9 and J is TRBJ2-7; maybe TRBD1 (5 bases). The CDR3 is 14 residues long. Trimming left V 0 bases short and J 6 bases short, with 13 bases between. Germline CDR1 reads SGDLS; CDR2 reads YYNGEE. CDR3 loop: CASSVDATASEQYF. For the CDR3, the DNA is TGTGCCAGCAGCGTAGATGCGACAGCTAGCGAGCAGTACTTC.

The chain employs TRBV7-9 and TRBJ2-7; TRBD1 might be the D (5 bases). V lost 6 bases, J lost 5 bases, and 23 bases lay in between. Per germline, CDR1 SEHNR and CDR2 FQNEAQ (reference sequence). The CDR3 has 16 residues. CDR3 sequence reads: CASSPPGAGRYHEQYF. As DNA, the CDR3 is TGTGCCAGCAGTCCCCCCGGAGCAGGGCGGTACCACGAGCAGTACTTC.

The chain links TRBV4-1 to TRBJ1-2; TRBD1 is a possible D gene (5 bases). The CDR3 totals 13 residues. Germline-derived CDR1 and CDR2 are MGHRA and YSYEKL. Trimming left V 2 bases short and J 8 bases short, with 12 bases between. CDR3 sequence: CASSQTGVSGYTF. The CDR3 region has the DNA TGCGCCAGCAGCCAAACGGGGGTGAGCGGCTACACCTTC.

The gene calls are TRBV6-5 and TRBJ1-5; D perhaps matches TRBD1 (6 bases). The V end was cut by 5 bases, the J end by 3 bases, with 14 bases between. Germline V lookup: CDR1 MNHEY, CDR2 SVGAGI. The CDR3 totals 15 residues. As DNA, the CDR3 is TGTGCCAGCAGTAAGCGACAGGACATCAATCAGCCCCAGCATTTT. It translates to CASSKRQDINQPQHF.

This clone was observed a few times. The same CDR3 arises from other DNA sequences in this sample as well. The rearrangement links TRBV7-2 to TRBJ1-2; 9 nucleotides match TRBD1. The CDR3 has 15 residues. Looked up from germline, CDR1 is SGHTA and CDR2 is FQGNSA. Germline trimming cut 3 bases from V and 0 bases from J; bases unmatched to any gene: 2. Written as DNA, the CDR3 is TGTGCCAGCAGCTTGGGACAGGGAGCTAACTATGGCTACACCTTC. It yields the protein CASSLGQGANYGYTF.

Here the CDR3 reads CASSDPASGGLREQYF. The CDR3 coding sequence is TGCGCCAGCAGTGATCCGGCTAGCGGGGGGCTAAGAGAGCAGTACTTC. The V gene is TRBV10-1, the J gene TRBJ2-7; 11 bases align to TRBD2. CDR1 and CDR2 from the germline V gene are WNHNN and SYGVQD (reference sequence). J was trimmed by 7 bases and V by 3 bases; bases with no gene match: 11. The length of the CDR3 is 16 residues.

This clone was seen a handful of times. The chain joins TRBV10-3 to TRBJ2-1, with 8 bases lining up with TRBD2. CDR1 and CDR2 (germline): ENHRY, SYGVKD. CDR3 length: 15 residues. The V segment lost 0 bases and the J segment 9 bases; nucleotides outside the gene matches: 7. DNA of the CDR3: TGTGCCATCAGTGAGTCTACGGGGGGGCATAGTGAGCAGTTCTTC. Its protein product is CAISESTGGHSEQFF.

CDR3 region: CASSPNTLVGQGNTGELFF. CDR3 in DNA: TGTGCCAGCTCACCAAACACCCTGGTAGGACAGGGGAACACCGGGGAGCTGTTTTTT. The chain employs TRBV18 and TRBJ2-2; 8 bases align to TRBD1. The CDR3 loop spans 19 amino acids. J was trimmed by 1 base and V by 2 bases; bases with no gene match: 12. Germline V gene sequence: CDR1 KGHSH, CDR2 LQKENI.

The V and J genes are TRBV6-1 and TRBJ1-3, with D hard to call. From germline, CDR1 is MNHNS and CDR2 SASEGT. The CDR3 loop spans 14 amino acids. Trimming took 1 base from V and 3 from J, leaving 7 bases between them. CDR3 DNA: TGTGCCAGCAGTGAAGTGGCCAATGGAAACACCATATATTTT. It translates to CASSEVANGNTIYF.

This clone has only a few counts. The chain recombines TRBV5-1 with TRBJ2-1, with 7 bases lining up with TRBD2. CDR1 is SGHRS, CDR2 YFSETQ, per germline. The CDR3 has 15 amino acids. The V gene end was trimmed by 3 bases and the J gene end by 5 bases; junction bases not matched to a gene: 8. CDR3 coding DNA: TGCGCCAGCAGCTGGCGGGGGTGGATTGACAATGAGCAGTTCTTC. Translation: CASSWRGWIDNEQFF. The full variable domain, with the rest looked up from reference TRBV5-1 and TRBJ2-1, is KAGVTQTPRYLIKTRGQQVTLSCSPISGHRSVSWYQQTPGQGLQFLFEYFSETQRNKGNFPGRFSGRQFSNSRSEMNVSTLELGDSALYLCASSWRGWIDNEQFFGPGTRLTVL.

This sequence joins TRBV2 and TRBJ1-5, with D possibly being TRBD1 (5 bases). V gave up 0 bases and J gave up 2 bases, with 8 bases separating them. This CDR3 spans 15 amino acids. CDR1 SNHLY and CDR2 FYNNEI come from the germline V gene. This CDR3 reads CASSEAGVGNQPQHF. Written as DNA, the CDR3 is TGTGCCAGCAGTGAAGCAGGGGTTGGCAATCAGCCCCAGCATTTT.